The clone carrying this T cell receptor beta chain has a handful of counts. Its antigen is not known. This record comes from a study of liver allograft versus peripheral blood T cells. Looking at the study overall: Recipients' peripheral blood served as the comparator for T cell receptor repertoires in transplanted livers.

Whole-study results and caveats: Reportedly, the T cell receptor repertoires present inside liver allografts differed from those in peripheral blood.

This CDR3 is 12 amino acids long. Germline CDR1 is SEHNR and CDR2 is FQNEAQ (reference sequence). V shed 5 bases and J shed 8 bases, with 11 bases lying between them. TCRdb itself ran the reads through MiXCR, one entry per CDR3 protein. The repertoire includes over 7,000 distinct CDR3 sequences, roughly 17% of them detected once, and about 4.5% sits in the top ten. The sequence was obtained from a human patient who had a liver transplant. Some T cells may be transferred from the graft donor. The chain links TRBV7-9 to TRBJ2-3; no reliable D call. CDR3 protein: CASSTDHPTQYF. The CDR3 nucleotides read TGTGCCAGCAGCACCGATCACCCTACGCAGTATTTT.